What follows is one T cell receptor beta chain and its context. These data originate in a study of blood T cell repertoires in COVID-19. Study summary: Specimens from acute and convalescent COVID-19 originated in the United States, Italy and Spain.

Trimming took 6 bases from V and 0 from J, leaving 12 bases between them. CDR3 length: 14 amino acids. Germline V gives CDR1 LNHDA, CDR2 SQIVND (reference sequence). The table came from immunoSEQ multiplex PCR; TCRdb's copy has only in-frame clones and leaves some out. The sample consists of under 450,000 clones, approximately 89% of them appearing once. Those enrolled, adults aged roughly 18 to 89 years, came from some 23 US areas. The sequenced material came from PBMCs or T cells enriched from blood (not recorded which). The receptor comes from a man younger than 40 who had recovered from COVID-19. This rearrangement joins TRBV19 to TRBJ2-7; possibly TRBD1 for D (6 bases). In DNA, the CDR3 is TGTGCCAGTAGCAATTGGACAGTCTCCTACGAGCAGTACTTC. Protein sequence: CASSNWTVSYEQYF.